This is a list of T cell receptor beta chains from one sample in a study of immune evolution from preneoplasia to lung adenocarcinoma. Data came from immunoSEQ multiplex PCR; TCRdb stores just in-frame clones and leaves some out. The repertoire consists of about 2,500 clones, with approximately 80% occurring once and the leading ten covering approximately 5.1%. Input material: FFPE invasive lung adenocarcinoma tissue. The receptor source for this set is a person aged 55-80 years with invasive lung adenocarcinoma. The CDR3 runs from the conserved cysteine through the conserved F or W. Each record gives: clone size, D gene, J gene, V gene, CDR3 DNA, CDR3 protein. D genes are given only for firm matches. The size field is filled for only some rows; it gives once, few, many or a size class.

clone size: few; D gene: -; J gene: TRBJ2-7; V gene: TRBV28; CDR3 DNA: TGTGCCAGCAGTTCCCGGGACATCCCCTACGAGCAGTACTTC; CDR3 protein: CASSSRDIPYEQYF
clone size: -; D gene: -; J gene: TRBJ2-5; V gene: TRBV1; CDR3 DNA: TGCACCAGCAACCCATGGGGCTGCGGGAGGCCTAGAGAGACCCAGTACTTC; CDR3 protein: CTSNPWGCGRPRETQYF
clone size: few; D gene: -; J gene: TRBJ2-7; V gene: TRBV7-8; CDR3 DNA: TGTGCCAGCAGCTTCACTCCCTCCTACGAGCAGTACTTC; CDR3 protein: CASSFTPSYEQYF
clone size: -; D gene: -; J gene: TRBJ1-3; V gene: TRBV5-1; CDR3 DNA: TGCGCCAGCAGCTTGGCCCATCAGGCATATGAGGGGACTGGAAACACCATATATTTT; CDR3 protein: CASSLAHQAYEGTGNTIYF
clone size: -; D gene: TRBD1; J gene: TRBJ2-5; V gene: TRBV4-3; CDR3 DNA: TGCGCCAGCAGCCAAGACTCTGGGACAGGGGCAGAGACCCAGTACTTC; CDR3 protein: CASSQDSGTGAETQYF
clone size: -; D gene: -; J gene: TRBJ1-5; V gene: TRBV10-3; CDR3 DNA: TGTGCCATCAGTGAGTGGCAGGGAGGCAATCAGCCCCAGCATTTT; CDR3 protein: CAISEWQGGNQPQHF
clone size: -; D gene: TRBD1; J gene: TRBJ2-5; V gene: TRBV7-2; CDR3 DNA: TGTGCCAGCAGCGGCGGACAGGGGCGTTCCGAGACCCAGTACTTC; CDR3 protein: CASSGGQGRSETQYF
clone size: -; D gene: TRBD1; J gene: TRBJ2-7; V gene: TRBV2; CDR3 DNA: TGTGCCAGCAGTGACGGGGGACAGGGAGGTTTCGAGCAGTACTTC; CDR3 protein: CASSDGGQGGFEQYF
clone size: -; D gene: -; J gene: TRBJ2-1; V gene: TRBV7-3; CDR3 DNA: TGTGCCAGCAGCTTATTAGGGGGTCCCAATGAGCAGTTCTTC; CDR3 protein: CASSLLGGPNEQFF
clone size: -; D gene: -; J gene: TRBJ2-1; V gene: TRBV9; CDR3 DNA: TGTGCCAGCAGGCCGACCGGGATTAGCGCCAGTGAGCAGTTCTTC; CDR3 protein: CASRPTGISASEQFF
clone size: -; D gene: TRBD2; J gene: TRBJ2-2; V gene: TRBV19; CDR3 DNA: TGTGCCAGTAGTCCGTATCCCGGGACTAGCGGTTCTGCGAACACCGGGGAGCTGTTTTTT; CDR3 protein: CASSPYPGTSGSANTGELFF
clone size: -; D gene: -; J gene: TRBJ2-2; V gene: TRBV6-4; CDR3 DNA: TGTGCCAGCAGTACCGGGTCTAACACCGGGGAGCTGTTTTTT; CDR3 protein: CASSTGSNTGELFF
clone size: -; D gene: TRBD2; J gene: TRBJ2-1; V gene: TRBV11-1; CDR3 DNA: TGTGCCAGCAGCTTTGAGCGGGAGGTCTGGAATGAGCAGTTCTTC; CDR3 protein: CASSFEREVWNEQFF
clone size: -; D gene: -; J gene: TRBJ2-7; V gene: TRBV28; CDR3 DNA: TGTGCCAGCAGTCCTAAGTCCGGGACAAGTTCCTACGAGCAGTACTTC; CDR3 protein: CASSPKSGTSSYEQYF
clone size: -; D gene: -; J gene: TRBJ1-4; V gene: TRBV29-1; CDR3 DNA: TGCAGCGTTCGGACGCCAACTAATGAAAAACTGTTTTTT; CDR3 protein: CSVRTPTNEKLFF
clone size: -; D gene: -; J gene: TRBJ2-2; V gene: TRBV2; CDR3 DNA: TGTGCCAGCAGTGACCAGACGAACACCGGGGAGCTGTTTTTT; CDR3 protein: CASSDQTNTGELFF
clone size: few; D gene: TRBD2; J gene: TRBJ2-3; V gene: TRBV9; CDR3 DNA: TGTGCCAGCAGCGCCCCGGGAGGACTAGACTCAGATACGCAGTATTTT; CDR3 protein: CASSAPGGLDSDTQYF
clone size: -; D gene: -; J gene: TRBJ1-5; V gene: TRBV10-1; CDR3 DNA: TGCGCCAGCAGTGACGATTTTCAGCCCCAGCATTTT; CDR3 protein: CASSDDFQPQHF
clone size: -; D gene: -; J gene: TRBJ1-5; V gene: TRBV7-2; CDR3 DNA: TGTGCCAGCAGCTTAGTGGGACAGCCCCAGCATTTT; CDR3 protein: CASSLVGQPQHF
clone size: -; D gene: -; J gene: TRBJ1-2; V gene: TRBV4-1; CDR3 DNA: TGCGCCAGCAGCCAAGAGAAGGAGTGGGCTGGTGGCTACACCTTC; CDR3 protein: CASSQEKEWAGGYTF
clone size: -; D gene: -; J gene: TRBJ1-6; V gene: TRBV18; CDR3 DNA: TGTGCCAGCTCCCCACAGGTTGGGGATTCACCCCTCCACTTT; CDR3 protein: CASSPQVGDSPLHF
clone size: -; D gene: -; J gene: TRBJ2-2; V gene: TRBV7-9; CDR3 DNA: TGTGCCAGCAGCCCATCCAGGCGTAGGACCGGGGAGCTGTTTTTT; CDR3 protein: CASSPSRRRTGELFF
clone size: -; D gene: -; J gene: TRBJ1-1; V gene: TRBV4-2; CDR3 DNA: TGTGCCAGCAGCCAAGATGCTAAACCGAGGGAAGCTTTCTTT; CDR3 protein: CASSQDAKPREAFF
clone size: -; D gene: -; J gene: TRBJ1-6; V gene: TRBV7-9; CDR3 DNA: TGTGCCAGCAGGTACGGAGGGGGTTCTCGAGATTCACCCCTCCACTTT; CDR3 protein: CASRYGGGSRDSPLHF
clone size: -; D gene: -; J gene: TRBJ1-1; V gene: TRBV5-1; CDR3 DNA: TGCGCCAGCAGCTTGTATACACTCCAGGGCGTGAACACTGAAGCTTTCTTT; CDR3 protein: CASSLYTLQGVNTEAFF
clone size: -; D gene: -; J gene: TRBJ2-5; V gene: TRBV6-4; CDR3 DNA: TGTGCCAGCAGTGCCGCCAGGGTATTGCAGTACTTC; CDR3 protein: CASSAARVLQYF
clone size: -; D gene: -; J gene: TRBJ2-3; V gene: TRBV28; CDR3 DNA: TGTGCCAGCAGTTCAATACTAGGGGGCACAGATACGCAGTATTTT; CDR3 protein: CASSSILGGTDTQYF
clone size: -; D gene: -; J gene: TRBJ2-1; V gene: TRBV28; CDR3 DNA: TGTGCCAGCAGTTTCGCCAGTTTTGAGCAGTTCTTC; CDR3 protein: CASSFASFEQFF
clone size: few; D gene: -; J gene: TRBJ1-2; V gene: TRBV5-1; CDR3 DNA: TGCGCCAGCAGAGTTGAGGGGGGCAGGTATGGCTACACCTTC; CDR3 protein: CASRVEGGRYGYTF
clone size: -; D gene: -; J gene: TRBJ1-2; V gene: TRBV5-5; CDR3 DNA: TGTGCCAGCAGCTTGTGGGGGAGCGGCTACACCTTC; CDR3 protein: CASSLWGSGYTF
clone size: -; D gene: TRBD1; J gene: TRBJ2-5; V gene: TRBV13; CDR3 DNA: TGTGCCAGCAGCTTCCGGACAGGGGGCAACAAAGGGGAGACCCAGTACTTC; CDR3 protein: CASSFRTGGNKGETQYF
clone size: few; D gene: -; J gene: TRBJ2-5; V gene: TRBV6-5; CDR3 DNA: TGTGCCAGCAGTTTTACAGGGTCGGAGACCCAGTACTTC; CDR3 protein: CASSFTGSETQYF
clone size: -; D gene: TRBD1; J gene: TRBJ2-2; V gene: TRBV4-3; CDR3 DNA: TGCGCCAGCAGCACCAAGTATACAGGGGCGAACACCGGGGAGCTGTTTTTT; CDR3 protein: CASSTKYTGANTGELFF
clone size: -; D gene: -; J gene: TRBJ2-3; V gene: TRBV18; CDR3 DNA: TGTGCCAGCTCACCGAGGGCAGATACGCAGTATTTT; CDR3 protein: CASSPRADTQYF
clone size: -; D gene: -; J gene: TRBJ1-2; V gene: TRBV5-1; CDR3 DNA: TGCGCCAGCAGCTTGGGAGGACAGAATGGCTACACCTTC; CDR3 protein: CASSLGGQNGYTF
clone size: few; D gene: -; J gene: TRBJ2-7; V gene: TRBV15; CDR3 DNA: TGTGCCACCAGCAGTTCCGGGACATTCGACGAGCAGTACTTC; CDR3 protein: CATSSSGTFDEQYF
clone size: -; D gene: TRBD2; J gene: TRBJ2-1; V gene: TRBV7-2; CDR3 DNA: TGTGCCAGCAGCCCAACTAGCGGGGGGGCCGGGTCCTACAATGAGCAGTTCTTC; CDR3 protein: CASSPTSGGAGSYNEQFF